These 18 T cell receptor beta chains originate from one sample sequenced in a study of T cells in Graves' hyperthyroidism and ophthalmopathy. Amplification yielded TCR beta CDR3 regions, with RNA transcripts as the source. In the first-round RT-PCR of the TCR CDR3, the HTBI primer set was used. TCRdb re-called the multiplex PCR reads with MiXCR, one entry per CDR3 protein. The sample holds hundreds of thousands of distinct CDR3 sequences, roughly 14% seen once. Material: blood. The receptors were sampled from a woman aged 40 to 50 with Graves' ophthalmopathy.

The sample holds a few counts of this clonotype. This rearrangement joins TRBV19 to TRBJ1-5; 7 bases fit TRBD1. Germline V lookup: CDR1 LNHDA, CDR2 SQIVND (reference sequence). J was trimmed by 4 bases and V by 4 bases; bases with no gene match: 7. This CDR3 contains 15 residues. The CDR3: CASSTLDRANQPQHF. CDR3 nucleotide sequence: TGTGCCAGTAGTACCCTCGACAGGGCAAATCAGCCCCAGCATTTT.

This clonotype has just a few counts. CDR3 coding DNA: TGTGCCAGCAGCCCCCGGACAGGGGCCCCCACTGAAGCTTTCTTT. It yields the protein CASSPRTGAPTEAFF. This rearrangement joins TRBV3-1 to TRBJ1-1, with 9 bases lining up with TRBD1. The V and J ends lost 4 bases and 4 bases, in that order; junction bases with no gene match: 7. The CDR3 covers 15 residues. The germline V gene has CDR1 LGHDT and CDR2 YNNKEL (reference sequence).

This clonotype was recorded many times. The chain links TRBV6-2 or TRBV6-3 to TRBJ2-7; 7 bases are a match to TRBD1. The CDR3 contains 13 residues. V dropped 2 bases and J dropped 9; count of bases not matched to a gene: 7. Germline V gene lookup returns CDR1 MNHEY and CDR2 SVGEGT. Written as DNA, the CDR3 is TGTGCCAGCAGTTACGGGGACAGCACGAGGCAGTACTTC. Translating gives CASSYGDSTRQYF.

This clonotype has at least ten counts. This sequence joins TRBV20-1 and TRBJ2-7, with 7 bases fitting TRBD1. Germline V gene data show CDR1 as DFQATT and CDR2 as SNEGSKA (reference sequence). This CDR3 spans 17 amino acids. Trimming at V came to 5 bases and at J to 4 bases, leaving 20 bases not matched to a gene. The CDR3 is CSADRVGVDWSRYEQYF. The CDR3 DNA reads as TGCAGTGCTGACAGGGTGGGGGTTGACTGGAGCAGGTACGAGCAGTACTTC.

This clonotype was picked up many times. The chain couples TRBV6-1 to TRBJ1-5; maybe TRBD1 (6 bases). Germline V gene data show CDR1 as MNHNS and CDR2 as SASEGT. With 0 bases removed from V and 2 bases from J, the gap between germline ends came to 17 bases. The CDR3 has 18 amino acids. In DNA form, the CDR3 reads TGTGCCAGCAGTGAAGCGTTACCCTCAGGGGAGCGCAATCAGCCCCAGCATTTT. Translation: CASSEALPSGERNQPQHF.

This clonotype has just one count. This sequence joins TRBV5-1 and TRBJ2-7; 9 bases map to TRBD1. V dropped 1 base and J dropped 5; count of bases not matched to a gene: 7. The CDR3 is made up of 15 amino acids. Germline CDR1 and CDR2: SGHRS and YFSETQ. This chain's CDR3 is CASSLTGTGKDEQYF. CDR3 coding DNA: TGCGCCAGCAGCTTGACTGGGACAGGGAAAGACGAGCAGTACTTC.

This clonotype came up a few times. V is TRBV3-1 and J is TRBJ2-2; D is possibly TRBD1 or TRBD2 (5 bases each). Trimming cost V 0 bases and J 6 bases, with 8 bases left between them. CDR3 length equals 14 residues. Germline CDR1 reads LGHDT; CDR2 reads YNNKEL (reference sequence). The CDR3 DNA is TGTGCCAGCAGCCAAGAAGGGGACGCCGGGGAGCTGTTTTTT. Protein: CASSQEGDAGELFF.

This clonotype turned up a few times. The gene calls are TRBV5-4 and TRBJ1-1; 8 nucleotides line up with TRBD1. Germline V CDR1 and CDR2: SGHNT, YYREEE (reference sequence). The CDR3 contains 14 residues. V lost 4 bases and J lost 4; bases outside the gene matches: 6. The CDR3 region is CASSRTGMGTEAFF. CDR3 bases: TGTGCCAGCAGCCGGACAGGGATGGGCACTGAAGCTTTCTTT.

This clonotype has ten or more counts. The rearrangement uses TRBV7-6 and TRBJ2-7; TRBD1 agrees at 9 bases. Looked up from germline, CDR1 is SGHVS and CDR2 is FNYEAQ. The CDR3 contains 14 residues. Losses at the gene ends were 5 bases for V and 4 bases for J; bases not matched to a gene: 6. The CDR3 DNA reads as TGTGCCAGCAGCCGAACCGGGACAGGGTACGAGCAGTACTTC. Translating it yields CASSRTGTGYEQYF.

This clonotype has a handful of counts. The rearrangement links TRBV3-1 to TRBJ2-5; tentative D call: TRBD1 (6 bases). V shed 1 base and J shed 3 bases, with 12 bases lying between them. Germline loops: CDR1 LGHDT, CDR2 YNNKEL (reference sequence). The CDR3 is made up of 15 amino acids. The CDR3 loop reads CASSQVWQGKETQYF. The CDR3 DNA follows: TGTGCCAGCAGCCAAGTGTGGCAGGGGAAAGAGACCCAGTACTTC.

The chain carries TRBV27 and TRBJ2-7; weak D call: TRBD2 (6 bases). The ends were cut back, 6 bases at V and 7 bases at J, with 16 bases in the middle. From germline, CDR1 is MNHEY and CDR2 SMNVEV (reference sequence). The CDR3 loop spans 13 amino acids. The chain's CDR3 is CASSIYDAGEQYF. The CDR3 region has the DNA TGTGCCAGCAGCATATATGACGCGGGGGAGCAGTACTTC.

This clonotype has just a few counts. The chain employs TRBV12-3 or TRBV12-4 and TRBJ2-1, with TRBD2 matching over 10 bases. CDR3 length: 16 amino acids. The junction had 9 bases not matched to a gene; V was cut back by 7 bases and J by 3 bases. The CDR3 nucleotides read TGTGCCAGCAAGGGCACGACTAGCGGGCACTACAATGAGCAGTTCTTC. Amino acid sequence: CASKGTTSGHYNEQFF.

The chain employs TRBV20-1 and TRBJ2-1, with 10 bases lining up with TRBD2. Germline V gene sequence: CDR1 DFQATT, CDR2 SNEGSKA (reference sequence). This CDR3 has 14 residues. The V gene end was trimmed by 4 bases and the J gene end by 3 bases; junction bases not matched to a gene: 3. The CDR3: CSATGTSDYNEQFF. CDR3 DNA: TGCAGTGCTACCGGGACTAGCGACTACAATGAGCAGTTCTTC.

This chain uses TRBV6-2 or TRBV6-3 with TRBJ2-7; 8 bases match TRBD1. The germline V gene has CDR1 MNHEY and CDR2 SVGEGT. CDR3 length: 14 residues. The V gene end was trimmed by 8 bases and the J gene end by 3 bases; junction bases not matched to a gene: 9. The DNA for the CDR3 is TGTGCCAGCGGGCAGGGGACAGGACTCTACGAGCAGTACTTC. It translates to CASGQGTGLYEQYF.

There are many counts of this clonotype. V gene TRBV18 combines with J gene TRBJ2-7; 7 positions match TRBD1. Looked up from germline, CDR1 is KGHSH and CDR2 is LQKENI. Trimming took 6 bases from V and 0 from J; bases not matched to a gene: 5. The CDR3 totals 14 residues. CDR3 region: CASSRDSISYEQYF. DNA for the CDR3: TGTGCCAGCTCCCGGGACAGTATCTCCTACGAGCAGTACTTC.

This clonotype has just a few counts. The DNA for the CDR3 is TGTGCCAGCAGTGAATATGGACAGGGTAATCCGAGCTCTGGAAACACCATATATTTT. Translated: CASSEYGQGNPSSGNTIYF. V gene TRBV2 combines with J gene TRBJ1-3; TRBD1 agrees at 8 bases. Germline CDR1 SNHLY, CDR2 FYNNEI. Losses at the gene ends were 2 bases for V and 0 bases for J; bases not matched to a gene: 12. The CDR3 is 19 residues long.

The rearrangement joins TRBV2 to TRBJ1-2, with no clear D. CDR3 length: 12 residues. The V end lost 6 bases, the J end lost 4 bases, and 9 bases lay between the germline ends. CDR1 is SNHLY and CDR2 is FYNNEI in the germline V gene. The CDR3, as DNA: TGTGCCAGCAGCGACGGGCCCTATGGCTACACCTTC. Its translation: CASSDGPYGYTF.

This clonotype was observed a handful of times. The CDR3 DNA reads TGTGCCAGTAGTATAGGTGGAGGACAGGGAGAGACCCAGTACTTC. It yields the protein CASSIGGGQGETQYF. The gene calls are TRBV19 and TRBJ2-5; 8 positions agree with TRBD1. The CDR3 spans 15 residues. The J segment lost 4 bases and the V segment lost 1 base, leaving 5 bases of the junction unmatched. Germline CDR1 is LNHDA and CDR2 is SQIVND (reference sequence).